The rows below give T cell receptor beta chains drawn from one sample of a study of blood T cell repertoires in COVID-19. Sequencing used immunoSEQ multiplex PCR; TCRdb keeps in-frame clones, though not all of them. This sample yields about 110,000 clones, of which roughly 70% are seen a single time; less than 2% belongs to the top ten. Sample: peripheral blood. These receptors were obtained from a woman aged 40-49 years with acute or convalescent COVID-19. The CDR3 runs from the conserved cysteine through the conserved F or W. Fields, in order: clone size, V gene, J gene, D gene, CDR3 DNA, CDR3 protein. The D gene is left open where the match is weak. Not every row has a clone size; where given, it reads once, few, many or a size class.

>.|TRBV6-5|TRBJ2-3|TRBD2
TGTGCCTCCTCGGGAGGAGGAGATACGCAGTATTTT
CASSGGGDTQYF
>.|TRBV3-1/TRBV3-2|TRBJ1-6|.
TGTGCCAGCAGCCAAGAGGGGGGAGGATTGAATTCACCCCTCCACTTT
CASSQEGGGLNSPLHF
>.|TRBV7-2|TRBJ1-6|TRBD1
TGTGCCAGCAGCCCCAGGGACAGGGGCCTCAATTCACCCCTCCACTTT
CASSPRDRGLNSPLHF
>few|TRBV28|TRBJ2-7|TRBD1
TGTGCCAGCACTTCGGGACAGGGCGCATCCTACGAGCAGTACTTC
CASTSGQGASYEQYF
>.|TRBV29-1|TRBJ2-5|.
TGCAGCGTTAGCACGGAGACCCAGTACTTC
CSVSTETQYF
>.|TRBV18|TRBJ1-4|TRBD1
TGTGCCAGCTCACCACCCGGACAGGGGACAACTAATGAAAAACTGTTTTTT
CASSPPGQGTTNEKLFF
>.|TRBV7-8|TRBJ1-5|TRBD1
TGTGCCAGCAGCCCATTGGGACAGATCAATCAGCCCCAGCATTTT
CASSPLGQINQPQHF
>.|TRBV28|TRBJ1-2|TRBD1
TGTGCCAGCAGTTTAATACAGGGGTGGAACTATGGCTACACCTTC
CASSLIQGWNYGYTF
>.|TRBV19|TRBJ1-2|.
TGTGCCAGTAGTATAGGCCAGGGTAGAGGCTACACCTTC
CASSIGQGRGYTF
>.|TRBV28|TRBJ1-2|.
TGTGCCAGCACCGGGACACCGATTTTTAGCTACACCTTC
CASTGTPIFSYTF
>.|TRBV6-5|TRBJ2-7|.
TGTGCCAGCAGTATGGGTAGGACAGCGTACGAGCAGTACTTC
CASSMGRTAYEQYF
>.|TRBV5-8|TRBJ1-1|.
TGTGCCAGCAGTTATTTGACAGCAAACACTGAAGCTTTCTTT
CASSYLTANTEAFF
>.|TRBV7-6|TRBJ1-4|.
TGTGCCAGCAGCCCTCAGGATAGGTGGGAAAAACTGTTTTTT
CASSPQDRWEKLFF
>.|TRBV7-2|TRBJ2-1|TRBD2
TGTGCCAGCAGCTTAGGCCCCGGGGGGGCGTACAATGAGCAGTTCTTC
CASSLGPGGAYNEQFF
>.|TRBV2|TRBJ1-4|.
TGTGCCAGCAGTGATATAAGGGCAGGGTGGAATGAAAAACTGTTTTTT
CASSDIRAGWNEKLFF
>few|TRBV29-1|TRBJ1-1|TRBD1
TGCAGCGTCTGCGACAGGGTGGACACTGAAGCTTTCTTT
CSVCDRVDTEAFF
>once|TRBV7-9|TRBJ2-3|TRBD2
TGTGCCAGCAGTTCAGCGGGGTTCCGCACAGATACGCAGTATTTT
CASSSAGFRTDTQYF
>.|TRBV18|TRBJ1-5|.
TGTGCCAGCTCCTCCCTGGGGGGACAGCCCCAGCATTTT
CASSSLGGQPQHF
>once|TRBV3-1/TRBV3-2|TRBJ2-7|.
TGTGCCAGCAGCCATCAGAGCGGTTACGAGCAGTACTTC
CASSHQSGYEQYF
>.|TRBV10-2|TRBJ2-5|TRBD1
TGCGCCAGCAACCAGGACAGGGATCAGATCCAGTACTTC
CASNQDRDQIQYF
>.|TRBV10-1|TRBJ1-2|.
TGCGCCAGCAGCCCGTCGGAACCTTCGCAGGGACTTCGTGGCTACACCTTC
CASSPSEPSQGLRGYTF
>.|TRBV5-1|TRBJ2-7|TRBD1
TGCGCCAGCAGCTCAGAGACAGGGGGTACCTACGAGCAGTACTTC
CASSSETGGTYEQYF
>.|TRBV9|TRBJ1-4|TRBD1
TGTGCCAGCAGCTTCCGGACAGGGAATAATGAAAAACTGTTTTTT
CASSFRTGNNEKLFF
>.|TRBV25-1|TRBJ1-1|.
TGTGCCAGCAGCGGCCTAGGGAACACTGAAGCTTTCTTT
CASSGLGNTEAFF
>.|TRBV19|TRBJ2-1|.
TGTGCCAGTAGCGCGAGAGCCGGGACTCCACCCCCGAATGAGCAGTTCTTC
CASSARAGTPPPNEQFF
>.|TRBV12-3/TRBV12-4|TRBJ2-3|.
TGTGCCAGCAGTCGGGTGGATACGCAGTATTTT
CASSRVDTQYF
>.|TRBV9|TRBJ2-1|TRBD1
TGTGCCAGCAGCGTAGATTGGTCGGGACAGGGGGCAAATGAGCAGTTCTTC
CASSVDWSGQGANEQFF
>.|TRBV6-1|TRBJ2-7|.
TGTGCCAGCAGTGAAGGGAGCAGGGGAGCCACCACCTACGAGCAGTACTTC
CASSEGSRGATTYEQYF
>.|TRBV3-1/TRBV3-2|TRBJ1-6|.
TGTGCCAGCAGCCAAGGACAGGATAATTCACCCCTCCACTTT
CASSQGQDNSPLHF
>.|TRBV24-1|TRBJ1-4|TRBD1
TGTGCCACCAGTGATTCCAGGGGGAATGAAAAACTGTTTTTT
CATSDSRGNEKLFF
>.|TRBV9|TRBJ1-3|TRBD1
TGTGCCAGCAGCGCGACAGGGAAAGGTTCTGGAAACACCATATATTTT
CASSATGKGSGNTIYF
>.|TRBV25-1|TRBJ2-5|TRBD2
TGTGCCAGCAGTGAAAAATTTAGCGGGGCCCAAGAGACCCAGTACTTC
CASSEKFSGAQETQYF
>many|TRBV12-3/TRBV12-4|TRBJ1-2|TRBD1
TGTGCCAGCAGTATGGGGACAGGCTATGGCTACACCTTC
CASSMGTGYGYTF
>.|TRBV20-1|TRBJ2-1|TRBD2
TGCAGTGCTAGTGTGGGTAGCGGGTACAATGAGCAGTTCTTC
CSASVGSGYNEQFF
>.|TRBV2|TRBJ1-1|TRBD1
TGTGCCAGCAGTCGGACAGGGGATGGCACTGAAGCTTTCTTT
CASSRTGDGTEAFF
>.|TRBV4-3|TRBJ1-2|.
TGCGCCAGCAGCCAAGATCGGGAGGACTATGGCTACACCTTC
CASSQDREDYGYTF
>few|TRBV3-1/TRBV3-2|TRBJ2-3|TRBD2
TGTGCCAGCAGCCAAGTCGGAGCAGCGGGGGGGCGGGGTACGCAGTATTTT
CASSQVGAAGGRGTQYF
>.|TRBV30|TRBJ1-2|TRBD1
TGTGCCTGGAGTGTAGTAGGGACAGGGTGGGGCTACACCTTC
CAWSVVGTGWGYTF
>.|TRBV27|TRBJ2-7|.
TGTGCCAGCTCCCCCCTCGGGGTCATTTCTTTCGAGCAGTACTTC
CASSPLGVISFEQYF
>once|TRBV19|TRBJ1-1|TRBD1
TGTGCCAGTAGAGAGGGGGCAGTCACTGAAGCTTTCTTT
CASREGAVTEAFF
>.|TRBV27|TRBJ2-3|.
TGTGCCAGCAGTTTAGGGGGCAGGTTCACAGATACGCAGTATTTT
CASSLGGRFTDTQYF
>.|TRBV5-6|TRBJ2-5|TRBD1
TGTGCCAGCAGCCGAACAGACAGGGCCAAAGAGACCCAGTACTTC
CASSRTDRAKETQYF
>.|TRBV7-9|TRBJ1-1|.
TGTGCCAGCAGCTTAGGGGAGTTCACTGAAGCTTTCTTT
CASSLGEFTEAFF
>.|TRBV7-8|TRBJ1-1|.
TGTGCCAGCAGCCCGGGACTTCTGAACACTGAAGCTTTCTTT
CASSPGLLNTEAFF
>.|TRBV5-4|TRBJ2-1|TRBD2
TGTGCCAGCAGCTTGGGCGGGGGGGCCGGGAATGAGCAGTTCTTC
CASSLGGGAGNEQFF
>.|TRBV7-2|TRBJ1-2|TRBD1
TGTGCCAGCAGCATAAGGGGACAGGGGATGTATGGCTACACCTTC
CASSIRGQGMYGYTF
>.|TRBV15|TRBJ2-7|.
TGTGCCACCAGCAGAGATCGGGCAGGGATCTACGAGCAGTACTTC
CATSRDRAGIYEQYF
>.|TRBV3-1/TRBV3-2|TRBJ1-6|TRBD1
TGTGCCAGCAGCCAGGGAGACAGGGTTAATTCACCCCTCCACTTT
CASSQGDRVNSPLHF
>few|TRBV19|TRBJ2-2|TRBD1
TGTGCCAGTAGAATTCCGGGACAGGGTGCGAGCGGGGAGCTGTTTTTT
CASRIPGQGASGELFF
>.|TRBV19|TRBJ2-7|.
TGTGCCAGTAGTATCGGACAGAGGTTTTCCTACGAGCAGTACTTC
CASSIGQRFSYEQYF
>.|TRBV7-9|TRBJ2-5|TRBD1
TGTGCCAGCAGCTACAGGGGGGACTTTGGGGAGACCCAGTACTTC
CASSYRGDFGETQYF
>.|TRBV19|TRBJ1-2|TRBD1
TGTGCCAGTAGTATTTCCGACAGGGTTATCTATGGCTACACCTTC
CASSISDRVIYGYTF
>.|TRBV19|TRBJ1-2|.
TGTGCCAGTAGTATAGAAGGGGCAGCAAACTATGGCTACACCTTC
CASSIEGAANYGYTF
>few|TRBV10-3|TRBJ1-5|.
TGTGCCATCAGAGACAGTAATCAGCCCCAGCATTTT
CAIRDSNQPQHF
>.|TRBV30|TRBJ1-2|.
TGTGCCTGGAGTGTATCGCAGTACTATGGCTACACCTTC
CAWSVSQYYGYTF